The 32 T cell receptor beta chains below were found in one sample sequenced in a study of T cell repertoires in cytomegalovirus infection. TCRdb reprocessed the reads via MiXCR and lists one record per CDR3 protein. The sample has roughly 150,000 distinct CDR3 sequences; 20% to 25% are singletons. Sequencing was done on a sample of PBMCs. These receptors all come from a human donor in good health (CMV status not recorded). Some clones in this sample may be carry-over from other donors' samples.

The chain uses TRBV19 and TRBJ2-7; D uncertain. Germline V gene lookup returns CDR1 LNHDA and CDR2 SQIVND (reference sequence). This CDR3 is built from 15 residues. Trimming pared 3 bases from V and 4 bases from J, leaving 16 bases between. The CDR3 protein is CASSILPGAVYEQYF. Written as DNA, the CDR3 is TGTGCCAGTAGTATCCTCCCCGGCGCGGTATACGAGCAGTACTTC.

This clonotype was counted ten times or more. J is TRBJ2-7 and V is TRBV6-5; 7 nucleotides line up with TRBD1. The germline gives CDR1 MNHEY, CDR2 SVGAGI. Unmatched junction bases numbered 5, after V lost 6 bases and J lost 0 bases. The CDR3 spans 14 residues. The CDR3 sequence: CASRDRDSSYEQYF. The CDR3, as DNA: TGTGCCAGCAGGGACCGGGACAGCTCCTACGAGCAGTACTTC.

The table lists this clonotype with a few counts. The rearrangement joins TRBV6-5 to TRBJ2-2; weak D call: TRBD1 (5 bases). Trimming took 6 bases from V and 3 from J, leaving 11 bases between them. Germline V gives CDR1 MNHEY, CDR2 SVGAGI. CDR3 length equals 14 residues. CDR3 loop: CASRMGRDTGELFF. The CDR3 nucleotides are TGTGCCAGCAGGATGGGCAGGGACACCGGGGAGCTGTTTTTT.

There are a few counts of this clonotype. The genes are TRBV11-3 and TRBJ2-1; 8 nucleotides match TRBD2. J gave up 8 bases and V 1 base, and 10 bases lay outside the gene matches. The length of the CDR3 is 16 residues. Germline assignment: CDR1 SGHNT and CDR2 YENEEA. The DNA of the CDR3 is TGTGCCAGCAGCTTAGGGGTCACGGGGGGGCCGGATGAGCAGTTCTTC. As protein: CASSLGVTGGPDEQFF.

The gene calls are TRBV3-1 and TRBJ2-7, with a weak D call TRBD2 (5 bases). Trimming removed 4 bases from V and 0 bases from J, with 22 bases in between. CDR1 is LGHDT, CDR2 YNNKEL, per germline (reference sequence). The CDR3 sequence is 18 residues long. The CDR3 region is CASSPLAWGAATSYEQYF. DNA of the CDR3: TGTGCCAGCAGCCCTCTGGCTTGGGGAGCGGCGACCTCCTACGAGCAGTACTTC.

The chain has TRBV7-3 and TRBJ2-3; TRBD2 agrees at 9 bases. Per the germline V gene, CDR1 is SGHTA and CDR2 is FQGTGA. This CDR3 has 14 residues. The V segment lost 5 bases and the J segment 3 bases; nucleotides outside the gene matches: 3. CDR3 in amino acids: CASSQRGDTDTQYF. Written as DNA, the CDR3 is TGTGCCAGCAGCCAGCGGGGGGATACAGATACGCAGTATTTT. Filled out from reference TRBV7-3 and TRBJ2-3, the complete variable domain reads GAGVSQTPSNKVTEKGKYVELRCDPISGHTALYWYRQSLGQGPEFLIYFQGTGAADDSGLPNDRFFAVRPEGSVSTLKIQRTERGDSAVYLCASSQRGDTDTQYFGPGTRLTVL.

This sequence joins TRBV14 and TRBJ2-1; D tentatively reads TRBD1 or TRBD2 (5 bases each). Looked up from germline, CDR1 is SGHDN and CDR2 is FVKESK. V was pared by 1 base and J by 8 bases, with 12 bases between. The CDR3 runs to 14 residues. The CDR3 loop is CASSQVRELHEQFF. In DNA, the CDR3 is TGTGCCAGCAGCCAAGTCAGGGAGCTACATGAGCAGTTCTTC.

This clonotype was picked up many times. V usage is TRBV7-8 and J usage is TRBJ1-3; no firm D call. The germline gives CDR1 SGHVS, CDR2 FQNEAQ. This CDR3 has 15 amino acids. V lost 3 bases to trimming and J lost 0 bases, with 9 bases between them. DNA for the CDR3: TGTGCCAGCAGCTTGAGAGACAACTCTGGAAACACCATATATTTT. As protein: CASSLRDNSGNTIYF.

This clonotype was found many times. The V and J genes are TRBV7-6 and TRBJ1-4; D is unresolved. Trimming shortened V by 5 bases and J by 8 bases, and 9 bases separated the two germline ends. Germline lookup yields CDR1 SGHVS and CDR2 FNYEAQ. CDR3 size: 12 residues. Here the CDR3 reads CASSLGGEKLFF. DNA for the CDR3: TGTGCCAGCAGCCTAGGTGGGGAAAAACTGTTTTTT.

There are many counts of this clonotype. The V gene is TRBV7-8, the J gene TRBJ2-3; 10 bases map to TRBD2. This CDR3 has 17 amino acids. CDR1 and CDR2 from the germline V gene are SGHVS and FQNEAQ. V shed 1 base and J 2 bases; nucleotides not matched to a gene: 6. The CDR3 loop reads CASSLGASGSPTDTQYF. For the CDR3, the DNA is TGTGCCAGCAGCTTAGGGGCTAGCGGGAGTCCCACAGATACGCAGTATTTT. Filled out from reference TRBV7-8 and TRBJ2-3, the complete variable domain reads GAGVSQSPRYKVAKRGQDVALRCDPISGHVSLFWYQQALGQGPEFLTYFQNEAQLDKSGLPSDRFFAERPEGSVSTLKIQRTQQEDSAVYLCASSLGASGSPTDTQYFGPGTRLTVL.

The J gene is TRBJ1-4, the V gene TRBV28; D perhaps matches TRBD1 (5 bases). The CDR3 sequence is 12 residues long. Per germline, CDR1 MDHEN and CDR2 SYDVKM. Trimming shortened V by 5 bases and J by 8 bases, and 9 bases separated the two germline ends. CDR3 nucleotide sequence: TGTGCCAGCAGTATAACAGGAGAAAAACTGTTTTTT. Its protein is CASSITGEKLFF.

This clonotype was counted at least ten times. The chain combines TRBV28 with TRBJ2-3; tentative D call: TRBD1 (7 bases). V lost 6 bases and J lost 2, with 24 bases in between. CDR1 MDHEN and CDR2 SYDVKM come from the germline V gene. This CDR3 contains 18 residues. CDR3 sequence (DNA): TGTGCCAGCAGCCTCAAAAGGGGAGGACAGGATTACACAGATACGCAGTATTTT. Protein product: CASSLKRGGQDYTDTQYF.

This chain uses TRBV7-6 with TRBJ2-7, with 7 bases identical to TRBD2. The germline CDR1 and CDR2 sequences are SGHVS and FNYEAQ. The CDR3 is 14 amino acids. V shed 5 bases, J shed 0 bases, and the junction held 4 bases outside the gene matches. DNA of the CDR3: TGTGCCAGCAGCCCACTAGCGAGCTCCTACGAGCAGTACTTC. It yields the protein CASSPLASSYEQYF.

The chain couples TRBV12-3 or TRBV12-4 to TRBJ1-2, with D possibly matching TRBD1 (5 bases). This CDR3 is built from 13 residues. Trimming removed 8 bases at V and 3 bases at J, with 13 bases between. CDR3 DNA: TGTGCCAGCCGCCACGGGGGGGACTATGGCTACACCTTC. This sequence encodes CASRHGGDYGYTF.

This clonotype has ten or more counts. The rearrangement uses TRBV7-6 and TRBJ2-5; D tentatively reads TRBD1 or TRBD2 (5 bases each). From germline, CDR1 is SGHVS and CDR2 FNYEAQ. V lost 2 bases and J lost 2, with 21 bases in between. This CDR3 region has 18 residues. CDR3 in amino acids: CASSLNAQGRDQQETQYF. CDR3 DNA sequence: TGTGCCAGCAGCTTAAATGCCCAAGGCCGGGACCAACAAGAGACCCAGTACTTC.

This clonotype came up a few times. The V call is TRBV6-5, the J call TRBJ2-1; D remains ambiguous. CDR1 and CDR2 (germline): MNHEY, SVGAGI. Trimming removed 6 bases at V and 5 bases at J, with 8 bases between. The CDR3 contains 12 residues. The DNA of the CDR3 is TGTGCCAGCAGCCAAGCGAACAATGAGCAGTTCTTC. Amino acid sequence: CASSQANNEQFF.

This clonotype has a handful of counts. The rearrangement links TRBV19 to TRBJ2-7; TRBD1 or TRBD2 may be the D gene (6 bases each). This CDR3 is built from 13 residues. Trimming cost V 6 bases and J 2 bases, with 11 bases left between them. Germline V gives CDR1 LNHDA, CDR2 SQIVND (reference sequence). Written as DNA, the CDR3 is TGTGCCAGTAGCCCCGGGGGCCCCTACGAGCAGTACTTC. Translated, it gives CASSPGGPYEQYF.

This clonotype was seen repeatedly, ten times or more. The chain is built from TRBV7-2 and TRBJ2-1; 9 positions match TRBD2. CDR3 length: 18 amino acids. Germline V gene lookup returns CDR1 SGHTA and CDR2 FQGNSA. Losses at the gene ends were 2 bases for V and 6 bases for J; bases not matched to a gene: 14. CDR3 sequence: CASSLRPGTSLRGNEQFF. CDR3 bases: TGTGCCAGCAGCTTACGACCCGGGACTAGCCTCCGGGGCAATGAGCAGTTCTTC.

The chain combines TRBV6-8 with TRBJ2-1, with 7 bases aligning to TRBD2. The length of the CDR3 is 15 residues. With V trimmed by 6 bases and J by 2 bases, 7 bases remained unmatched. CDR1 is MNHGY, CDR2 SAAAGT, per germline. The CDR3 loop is CASSTSVSAYNEQFF. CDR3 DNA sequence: TGTGCCAGCAGCACTAGCGTCAGCGCCTACAATGAGCAGTTCTTC.

This CDR3 reads CASSWSGTVPSGNTIYF. The CDR3 nucleotides read TGTGCCAGCAGCTGGTCCGGGACGGTTCCCTCTGGAAACACCATATATTTT. The gene calls are TRBV5-6 and TRBJ1-3, with a possible D match to TRBD1 (5 bases). In germline, CDR1 is SGHDT, CDR2 YYEEEE. The CDR3 runs to 17 residues. Trimming stripped 3 bases from V and 0 bases from J, with 16 bases between.

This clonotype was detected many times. The CDR3 DNA sequence: TGTGCCAGCAGCTTAGAAGGGTTGGGCAATCAGCCCCAGCATTTT. Translating it yields CASSLEGLGNQPQHF. The chain uses TRBV7-2 and TRBJ1-5; D is undetermined. Germline V CDR1 and CDR2: SGHTA, FQGNSA. Trimming left V 1 base short and J 2 bases short, with 9 bases between. CDR3 length: 15 residues.

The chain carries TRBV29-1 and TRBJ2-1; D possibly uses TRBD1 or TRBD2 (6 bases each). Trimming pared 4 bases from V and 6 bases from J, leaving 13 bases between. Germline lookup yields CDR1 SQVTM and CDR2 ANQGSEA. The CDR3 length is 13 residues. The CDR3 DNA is TGCAGCGTTGGACTAAGGGGGGTCAATGAGCAGTTCTTC. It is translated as CSVGLRGVNEQFF.

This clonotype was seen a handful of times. The CDR3 spells CSIKTRGSDTEAFF. CDR3 nucleotides: TGCAGCATTAAAACGAGGGGATCAGACACTGAAGCTTTCTTT. The rearrangement joins TRBV29-1 to TRBJ1-1; the D gene is possibly TRBD1 (5 bases). The V end was cut by 8 bases, the J end by 3 bases, with 19 bases between. This CDR3 comprises 14 residues. Germline V gene sequence: CDR1 SQVTM, CDR2 ANQGSEA.

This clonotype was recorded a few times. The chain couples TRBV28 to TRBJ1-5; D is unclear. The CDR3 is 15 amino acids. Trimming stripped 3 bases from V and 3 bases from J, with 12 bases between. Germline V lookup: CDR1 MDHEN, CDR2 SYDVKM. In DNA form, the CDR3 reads TGTGCCAGCAGTTTGCCGGGCGAGCCCAATCAGCCCCAGCATTTT. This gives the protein CASSLPGEPNQPQHF.

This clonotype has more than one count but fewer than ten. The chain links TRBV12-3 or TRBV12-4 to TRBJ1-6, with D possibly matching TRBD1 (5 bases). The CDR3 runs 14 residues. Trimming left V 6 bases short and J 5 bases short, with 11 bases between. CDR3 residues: CASSTPGDNSPLHF. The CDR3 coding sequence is TGTGCCAGCAGCACCCCGGGGGATAATTCACCCCTCCACTTT.

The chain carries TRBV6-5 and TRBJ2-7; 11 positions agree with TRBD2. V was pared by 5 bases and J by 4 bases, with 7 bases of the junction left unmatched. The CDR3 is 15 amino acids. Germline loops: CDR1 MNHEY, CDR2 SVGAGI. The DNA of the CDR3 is TGTGCCAGCAGTCGTCGACTAGCGGGGTTGTACGAGCAGTACTTC. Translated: CASSRRLAGLYEQYF.

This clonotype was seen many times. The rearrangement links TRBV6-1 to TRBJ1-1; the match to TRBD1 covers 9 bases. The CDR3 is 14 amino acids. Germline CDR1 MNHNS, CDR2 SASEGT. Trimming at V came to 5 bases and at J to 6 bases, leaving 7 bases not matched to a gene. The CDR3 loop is CASSWRQGGAEAFF. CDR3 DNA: TGTGCCAGCAGTTGGAGACAGGGGGGCGCTGAAGCTTTCTTT.

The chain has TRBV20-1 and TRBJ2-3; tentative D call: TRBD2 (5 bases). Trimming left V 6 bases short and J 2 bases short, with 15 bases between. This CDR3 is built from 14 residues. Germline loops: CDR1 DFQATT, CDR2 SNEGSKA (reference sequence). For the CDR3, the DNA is TGCAGTGCCCCGCGAGCGGCACCCACAGATACGCAGTATTTT. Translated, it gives CSAPRAAPTDTQYF.

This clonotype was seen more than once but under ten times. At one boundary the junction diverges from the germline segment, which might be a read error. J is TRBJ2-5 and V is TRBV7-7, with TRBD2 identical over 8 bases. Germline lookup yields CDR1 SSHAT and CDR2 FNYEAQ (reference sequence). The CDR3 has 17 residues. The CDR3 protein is CASSLVTSGRRGETQYF. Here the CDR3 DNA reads TGTGCTAGCAGCTTAGTCACTAGCGGCAGACGGGGAGAGACCCAGTACTTC.

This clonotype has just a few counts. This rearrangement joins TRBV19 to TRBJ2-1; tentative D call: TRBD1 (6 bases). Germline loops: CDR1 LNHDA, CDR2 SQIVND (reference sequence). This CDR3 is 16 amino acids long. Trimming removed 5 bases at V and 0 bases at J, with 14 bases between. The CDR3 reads CASSGWTVSSYNEQFF. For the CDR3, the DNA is TGTGCCAGTAGTGGTTGGACAGTTTCCTCCTACAATGAGCAGTTCTTC.

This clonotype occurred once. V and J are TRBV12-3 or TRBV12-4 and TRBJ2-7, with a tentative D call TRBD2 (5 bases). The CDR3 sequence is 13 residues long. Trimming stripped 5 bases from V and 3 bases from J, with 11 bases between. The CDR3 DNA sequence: TGTGCCAGCAGTCCCCCGGGGATCTACGAGCAGTACTTC. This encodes CASSPPGIYEQYF.

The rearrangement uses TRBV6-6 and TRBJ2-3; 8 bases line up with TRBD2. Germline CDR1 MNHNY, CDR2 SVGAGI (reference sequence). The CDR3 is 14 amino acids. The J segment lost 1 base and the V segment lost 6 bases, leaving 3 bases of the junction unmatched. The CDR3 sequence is CASRETSGTDTQYF. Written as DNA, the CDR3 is TGTGCCAGCAGAGAGACTAGCGGCACAGATACGCAGTATTTT.